This T cell receptor (beta chain) was sequenced during a study of blood T cell repertoires in COVID-19. Study background: Two negative PCRs, clearance, or symptom resolution had been documented for recovered Cohort 3 donors.

Trimming stripped 8 bases from V and 0 bases from J, with 9 bases between. The CDR3 sequence is 13 residues long. CDR1 LGHDT and CDR2 YNNKEL come from the germline V gene (reference sequence). Participants were aged about 18 to 89 years from about 25 US areas. Donors were grouped by their self-reported clinical history. This clone was seen more than once but under ten times. Authors' analysis steps: It was from reference gene primer amplification that nucleated cell counts were estimated. The table came from immunoSEQ multiplex PCR; TCRdb's copy has only in-frame clones and leaves some out. The DNA was the basis for D and trimming; V, J and clone size are from that table. The sample consists of 350,000 to 450,000 clones, about 89% of them appearing once.

This TCR was sampled from a man aged 35-49 years in a cohort exposed to, infected with or recovered from COVID-19 (not recorded which). The J gene is TRBJ2-3, the V gene TRBV3-1 (or the pseudogene TRBV3-2); D gene ambiguous. The sequenced material came from PBMCs or T cells enriched from blood (not recorded which). The CDR3 sequence: CASRFASTDTQYF. The CDR3 nucleotides are TGTGCCAGCCGGTTCGCTAGCACAGATACGCAGTATTTT.